This record looks at one T cell receptor beta chain sequence and its context. This receptor's antigen is unknown. No much larger clone exists at a distance of one base, and base qualities are not known. TCRbeta CDR3 regions were amplified from genomic DNA by means of the immunoSEQ Assay, a bias-controlled multiplex PCR. For the original study's pipeline: Within the assay, amplification of reference gene primers was used to estimate how many nucleated cells each sample contained. To quantify the absolute abundance of each unique TCRbeta CDR3 rearrangement, sequence reads were collapsed and filtered. For each sample, productive Simpson clonality was calculated as the square root of Simpson's diversity index across productive rearrangements. TCRdb holds this immuneACCESS table with in-frame rearrangements only. Some clones are missing; in checked studies, unresolved V genes explain under half, and the rest has no known cause. V and J calls plus clone size are reproduced from that table; the DNA served to infer D and trimming. This sample has around 170,000 clones in its table, and 86% of those were observed once. About 9.7% of the sample comes from the top ten.

The sample belongs to a study of blood T cell repertoires in COVID-19 (dated by TCRdb to about 2020). With regard to the full study: Samples covering the acute and convalescent phases of COVID-19 were provided by collaborators in the United States, Italy and Spain. The material from the prospective study consisted of cDNA or gDNA derived from T cells, B-cell-depleted T cells, or PBMCs. The dataset comprised deeply sampled blood TCRbeta repertoires from subjects exposed to, actively infected with, or recovered from COVID-19. The repertoires were released in a freely available public database meant as a resource for research on the immune response to SARS-CoV-2. The samples were drawn from two sources: the first 160 participants of the ongoing ImmuneRACE study, and over 950 subjects contributed by 6 global collaborators. A de-identified subject ID, COVID-19 status, age in years and sex were almost always included in the sample metadata. Where available, HLA class I and class II types were taken from metadata supplied by the sample provider and were not determined by assay-based typing.

Participants in the prospective study were aged roughly 18 to 95 years, lived in approximately 26 United States geographic areas, and enrolled through a virtual design. In the prospective study, participants were assigned to cohorts based on the clinical history participants reported in a screening survey and a study questionnaire. ImmuneRACE Cohort 3 recovered participants were defined by two consecutive negative NP/OP PCR tests, healthcare professional clearance, or symptom resolution. Each participant in the prospective study had whole blood, serum and a nasopharyngeal or oropharyngeal swab collected by mobile phlebotomists. Participants in the prospective study had the option to provide additional blood draws and questionnaires over an approximately 2-month period. Before DNA extraction, prospective study blood samples were shipped either frozen or at room temperature. Overall results and qualifications from the work: How much clinical and demographic metadata was included differed by source and by participant, and the metadata was provided uncurated.

The germline V and J ends show losses of 6 bases and 0 bases respectively, and no gene match explains 7 bases of the junction. The CDR3 holds 14 amino acids from the cysteine to the phenylalanine. Only the CDR3 DNA is retained, 42 bases long and in frame from the first base. CDR1 and CDR2, per the germline V gene, are SQVTM and ANQGSEA. This chain is built from TRBV29-1 and TRBJ2-5; TRBD1 aligns with 7 central bases. This clonotype originated in a woman aged 25 to 39 who had recovered from COVID-19. Input material: PBMCs or T cells enriched from blood (not recorded which). The base sequence is TGCAGCGTCCGGAACGACAGGGACCAAGAGACCCAGTACTTC. It is translated as CSVRNDRDQETQYF.